The subject of this entry is one T cell receptor beta chain. As processed by the authors: Quantification of nucleated cells was approximated via reference gene primer amplification. The method was immunoSEQ multiplex PCR; TCRdb's version includes in-frame clones alone and lacks a portion of them. V and J calls and clone size follow that table, whereas D and trimming were derived from the DNA. The profile shows approximately 170,000 clones, 80% to 90% of them singletons. The data belong to a study of blood T cell repertoires in COVID-19. Across the study: Material from acute and convalescent COVID-19 was sourced from the United States, Italy and Spain. From T cells, B-cell-depleted T cells, or PBMCs came the material, which was cDNA or gDNA.

Per germline, CDR1 GTSNPN and CDR2 SVGIG (reference sequence). V lost 5 bases to trimming and J lost 3 bases; unmatched junction nucleotides: 5. This CDR3 is built from 14 residues. The V gene is TRBV30, the J gene TRBJ2-2; 8 bases are a match to TRBD1. The receptor was derived from a woman aged 70-85 years with acute or convalescent COVID-19. Sequenced input: peripheral blood. CDR3 nucleotides: TGTGCCTGGGCAGGGGGCGCGGACACCGGGGAGCTGTTTTTT. The encoded protein is CAWAGGADTGELFF.